This is a list of T cell receptor beta chains from one sample in a study of T cell repertoires in aging, cancer and after chemotherapy. TCRdb re-called the multiplex PCR reads with MiXCR, one entry per CDR3 protein. In the table there are thousands of distinct CDR3 sequences, 25% of which are singletons. Sequenced: blood. The source of these receptors is a human donor with a blood cancer. CDR3s include the opening cysteine and the closing phenylalanine or tryptophan. A D gene is named only where the DNA matches it firmly. Size is stated for part of the rows, as once, few or many counts, or as a class when the clone is expanded.

d_call	v_call	j_call	clone_size	cdr3_aa	cdr3_nt
.	TRBV19	TRBJ2-1	.	CASSPRAGLTGNEQFF	TGTGCCAGCAGCCCCCGGGCGGGGCTCACCGGCAATGAGCAGTTCTTC
TRBD2	TRBV29-1	TRBJ2-2	once	CSVPGLAGGPNTGELFF	TGCAGCGTACCCGGACTAGCGGGGGGCCCGAACACCGGGGAGCTGTTTTTT
.	TRBV20-1	TRBJ2-1	once	CSARDLDSDYNEQFF	TGCAGTGCTAGAGATCTGGACAGCGACTACAATGAGCAGTTCTTC
TRBD2	TRBV6-2/TRBV6-3	TRBJ2-7	medium-sized	CASGRLAGAISYEQYF	TGTGCCAGCGGCCGACTAGCGGGAGCGATCTCCTACGAGCAGTACTTC
TRBD2	TRBV4-2	TRBJ2-2	.	CASSYTSGSGAGELFF	TGTGCCAGCAGCTACACTAGCGGGAGTGGGGCCGGGGAGCTGTTTTTT
TRBD2	TRBV5-1	TRBJ2-3	.	CASSQGSGIPPDAQYF	TGCGCCAGCAGCCAGGGTAGCGGGATTCCTCCAGATGCGCAGTATTTT
TRBD1	TRBV29-1	TRBJ1-5	medium-sized	CSVQGAGQPQHF	TGCAGCGTTCAGGGGGCTGGTCAGCCCCAGCATTTT
.	TRBV27	TRBJ1-4	medium-sized	CASSRTGDEGTEKLFF	TGTGCCAGCAGTCGAACGGGCGACGAGGGAACTGAAAAACTGTTTTTT
.	TRBV20-1	TRBJ1-2	once	CSARQDRNYGYTF	TGCAGTGCTAGGCAAGACAGGAACTATGGCTACACCTTC
.	TRBV6-5	TRBJ2-1	medium-sized	CASTPRVSYNEQFF	TGTGCCAGCACTCCAAGGGTATCCTACAATGAGCAGTTCTTC
TRBD1	TRBV30	TRBJ1-2	medium-sized	CAWSGNRGRYGYTF	TGTGCCTGGAGCGGCAACAGGGGAAGATATGGCTACACCTTC
.	TRBV6-2/TRBV6-3	TRBJ2-1	.	CASSYYTAAGYSFLYNEQFF	TGTGCCAGCAGTTACTATACAGCTGCGGGCTATTCCTTCTTATACAATGAGCAGTTCTTC
.	TRBV7-9	TRBJ2-1	.	CASSLGTVTGFVNEQFF	TGTGCCAGCAGCTTAGGTACCGTCACCGGTTTCGTCAATGAGCAGTTCTTC
TRBD1	TRBV6-5	TRBJ2-5	medium-sized	CASSATPGQGWETQYF	TGTGCCAGCAGTGCCACACCGGGACAGGGGTGGGAGACCCAGTACTTC
TRBD2	TRBV20-1	TRBJ2-1	.	CSATPGGAGGRNEQFF	TGCAGTGCTACGCCCGGGGGAGCGGGAGGGCGTAATGAGCAGTTCTTC
.	TRBV27	TRBJ2-3	medium-sized	CASSSPLAGTDTQYF	TGTGCCAGCAGTTCCCCTCTAGCCGGCACAGATACGCAGTATTTT
TRBD1	TRBV12-3/TRBV12-4	TRBJ2-7	few	CASSTRDRGLEQYF	TGTGCCAGCAGTACCCGGGACAGGGGGCTCGAGCAGTACTTC
TRBD1	TRBV6-2/TRBV6-3	TRBJ1-5	.	CASSYSGRGKNQPQHF	TGTGCCAGCAGTTACAGCGGCAGGGGGAAGAATCAGCCCCAGCATTTT
.	TRBV24-1	TRBJ2-5	many	CATSDLRGETQYF	TGTGCCACCAGTGATTTACGGGGGGAGACCCAGTACTTC
TRBD1	TRBV5-1	TRBJ2-7	.	CASSDRTGGSYEQYF	TGCGCCAGCAGCGATCGGACAGGGGGGAGCTACGAGCAGTACTTC
.	TRBV7-9	TRBJ2-3	.	CASSLGRATDTQYF	TGTGCCAGCAGCTTGGGTCGGGCCACAGATACGCAGTATTTT
.	TRBV5-1	TRBJ1-5	.	CASSPGHFGSNQPQHF	TGCGCCAGCAGCCCGGGCCATTTCGGGAGCAATCAGCCCCAGCATTTT
.	TRBV7-9	TRBJ2-5	.	CASSLASAPIRETQYF	TGTGCCAGCAGCTTAGCCTCAGCGCCCATCAGGGAGACCCAGTACTTC
.	TRBV7-4	TRBJ1-5	few	CASSNDGGGDSNQPQHF	TGTGCCAGCAGCAACGACGGCGGGGGCGATAGCAATCAGCCCCAGCATTTT
TRBD2	TRBV20-1	TRBJ2-5	.	CSARGLAGQETQYF	TGCAGTGCTAGAGGGCTAGCGGGCCAAGAGACCCAGTACTTC
TRBD1	TRBV6-6	TRBJ2-7	many	CASREQGFSYEQYF	TGTGCCAGCAGAGAACAGGGGTTCTCCTACGAGCAGTACTTC
.	TRBV5-4	TRBJ1-3	.	CASSLGPRVGNTIYF	TGTGCCAGCAGCTTGGGTCCCAGGGTAGGAAACACCATATATTTT
.	TRBV5-4	TRBJ2-7	medium-sized	CASSSKSGTWPYEQYF	TGTGCCAGCAGCAGCAAGTCCGGGACCTGGCCCTACGAGCAGTACTTC
TRBD2	TRBV27	TRBJ2-7	medium-sized	CASSLMAGGPSEQYF	TGTGCCAGCAGTTTAATGGCGGGAGGGCCTTCCGAGCAGTACTTC
.	TRBV5-1	TRBJ2-5	few	CASSQARETQYF	TGCGCCAGCAGCCAGGCCCGAGAGACCCAGTACTTC
TRBD2	TRBV6-4	TRBJ2-7	.	CASSESGGASHEQYF	TGTGCCAGCAGTGAAAGCGGGGGGGCCTCCCACGAGCAGTACTTC
TRBD1	TRBV6-5	TRBJ1-2	medium-sized	CASRLSTGGYGYTF	TGTGCCAGCAGACTATCGACAGGGGGGTATGGCTACACCTTC
TRBD1	TRBV6-5	TRBJ1-6	few	CASSYSDRLSSYNSPLHF	TGTGCCAGCAGTTACTCGGACAGGCTGAGCTCCTATAATTCACCCCTCCACTTT
TRBD1	TRBV20-1	TRBJ2-3	few	CSARPGTVTDTQYF	TGCAGTGCTAGGCCCGGGACAGTAACAGATACGCAGTATTTT
.	TRBV5-1	TRBJ1-4	once	CASSLLSGENEKLFF	TGCGCCAGCAGCTTACTGTCAGGGGAGAATGAAAAACTGTTTTTT
.	TRBV10-3	TRBJ2-5	medium-sized	CAISESAGFDPPETQYF	TGTGCCATCAGTGAGTCGGCGGGGTTTGACCCTCCAGAGACCCAGTACTTC
TRBD2	TRBV7-3	TRBJ2-3	.	CASAGGSTDTQYF	TGTGCCAGCGCGGGGGGGAGCACAGATACGCAGTATTTT
.	TRBV7-2	TRBJ1-4	few	CASSLVGGATNEKLFF	TGTGCCAGCAGCTTAGTTGGAGGGGCGACTAATGAAAAACTGTTTTTT
TRBD1	TRBV6-2/TRBV6-3	TRBJ1-5	once	CASRSGTGGLGQPQHF	TGTGCCAGCAGGTCGGGGACAGGGGGCCTTGGGCAGCCCCAGCATTTT
.	TRBV11-1	TRBJ2-5	few	CASSTGQKETQYF	TGTGCCAGCAGTACAGGACAGAAAGAGACCCAGTACTTC